This T cell receptor (beta chain) was profiled in a study of T cell responses to AZD1222 COVID-19 vaccine. Study-level background: Second-dose timings of about 4 or about 12 weeks were pooled. Broader study findings: Donors were mostly white British, more females; clonal diversity possibly underestimated. Spike-specific TCR breadth and depth rose after two AZD1222 doses. It was only 6 or 7 AZD1222 recipients who were seropositive at baseline.

With 0 bases removed from V and 5 bases from J, the gap between germline ends came to 15 bases. The germline V gene has CDR1 SGHNT and CDR2 YYREEE (reference sequence). The CDR3 has 16 residues. Turning to this clone: Its antigen is currently unknown.

Clones were sequenced by immunoSEQ multiplex PCR, and TCRdb holds only the in-frame ones, with some missing. The repertoire consists of some 170,000 clones, with around 90% occurring once and the leading ten covering roughly 1.7%. The sample was peripheral blood, taken on day 0 of AZD1222 vaccination. The genes are TRBV5-4 and TRBJ2-1; TRBD2 is a possible D gene (5 bases). This TCR was recovered from an adult in good health. CDR3 region: CASSLVAGSADNEQFF. The CDR3 bases are TGTGCCAGCAGCTTGGTGGCGGGCTCAGCCGACAATGAGCAGTTCTTC.